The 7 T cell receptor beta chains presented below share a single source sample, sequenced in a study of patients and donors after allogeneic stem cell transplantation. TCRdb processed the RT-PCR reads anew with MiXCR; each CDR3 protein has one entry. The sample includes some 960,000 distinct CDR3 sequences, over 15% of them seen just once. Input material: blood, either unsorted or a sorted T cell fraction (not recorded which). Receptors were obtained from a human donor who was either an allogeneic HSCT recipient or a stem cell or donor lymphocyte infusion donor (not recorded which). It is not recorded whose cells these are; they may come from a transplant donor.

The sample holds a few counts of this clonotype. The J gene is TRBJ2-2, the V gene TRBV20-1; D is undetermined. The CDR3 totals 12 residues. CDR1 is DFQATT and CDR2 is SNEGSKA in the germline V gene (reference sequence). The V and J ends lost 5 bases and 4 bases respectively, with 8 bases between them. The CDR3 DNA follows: TGCAGTGCTGTTTCGAGCACCGGGGAGCTGTTTTTT. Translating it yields CSAVSSTGELFF.

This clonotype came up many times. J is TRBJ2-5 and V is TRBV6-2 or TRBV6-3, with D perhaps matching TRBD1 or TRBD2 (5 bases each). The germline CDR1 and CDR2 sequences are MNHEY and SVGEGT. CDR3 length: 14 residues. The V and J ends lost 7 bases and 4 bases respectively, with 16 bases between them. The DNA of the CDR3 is TGTGCCAGCACCCCCTTCAGGGCGGGAGAGACCCAGTACTTC. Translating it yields CASTPFRAGETQYF.

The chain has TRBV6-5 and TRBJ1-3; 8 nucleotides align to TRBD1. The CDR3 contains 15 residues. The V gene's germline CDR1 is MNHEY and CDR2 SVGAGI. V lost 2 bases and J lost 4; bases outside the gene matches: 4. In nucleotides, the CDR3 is TGTGCCAGCAGTTACCAGGGGGCACGGGGAAACACCATATATTTT. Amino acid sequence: CASSYQGARGNTIYF.

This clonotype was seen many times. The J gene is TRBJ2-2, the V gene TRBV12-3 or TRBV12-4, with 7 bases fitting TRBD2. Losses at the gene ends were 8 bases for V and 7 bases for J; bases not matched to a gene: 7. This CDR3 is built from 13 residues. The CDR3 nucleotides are TGTGCCAGCGACGGGAGGAGGATCGGGGAGCTGTTTTTT. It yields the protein CASDGRRIGELFF.

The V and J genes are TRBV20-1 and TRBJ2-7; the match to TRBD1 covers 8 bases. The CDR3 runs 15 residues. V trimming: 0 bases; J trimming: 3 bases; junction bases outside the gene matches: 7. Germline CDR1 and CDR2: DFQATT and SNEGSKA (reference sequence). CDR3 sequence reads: CSARDSVGQGYEQYF. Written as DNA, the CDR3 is TGCAGTGCTAGAGATTCTGTCGGACAGGGCTACGAGCAGTACTTC.

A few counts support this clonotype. The DNA of the CDR3 is TGTGCCAGCAGCCCCTCGGGGAGAGGCTACACTGAAGCTTTCTTT. Translating it yields CASSPSGRGYTEAFF. The chain uses TRBV9 and TRBJ1-1, with D hard to call. Trimming stripped 4 bases from V and 3 bases from J, with 16 bases between. Germline CDR1 and CDR2: SGDLS and YYNGEE. The CDR3 has 15 residues.

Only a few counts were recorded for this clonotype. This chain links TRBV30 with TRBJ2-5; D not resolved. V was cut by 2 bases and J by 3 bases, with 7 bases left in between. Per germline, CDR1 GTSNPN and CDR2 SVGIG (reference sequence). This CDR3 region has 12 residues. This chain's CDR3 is CAWSRQKETQYF. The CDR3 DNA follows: TGTGCCTGGAGTAGGCAGAAAGAGACCCAGTACTTC.